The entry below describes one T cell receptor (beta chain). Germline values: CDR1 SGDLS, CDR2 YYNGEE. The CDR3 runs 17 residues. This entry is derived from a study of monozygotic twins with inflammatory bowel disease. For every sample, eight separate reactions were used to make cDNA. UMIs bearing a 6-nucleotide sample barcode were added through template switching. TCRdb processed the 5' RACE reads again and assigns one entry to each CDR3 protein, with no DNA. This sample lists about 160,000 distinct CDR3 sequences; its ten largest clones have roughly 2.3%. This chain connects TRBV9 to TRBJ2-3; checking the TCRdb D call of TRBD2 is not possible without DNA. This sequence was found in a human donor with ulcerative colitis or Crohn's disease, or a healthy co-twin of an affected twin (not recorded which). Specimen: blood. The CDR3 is CASSIGIAGSSTDTQYF.